The clone carrying this TCR beta chain was counted at least ten times. Its antigen is currently unknown. This sample is drawn from a study of CD8 T cells in ankylosing spondylitis. Findings and caveats of the study: Disease-associated clones were CD8+ and fairly uncommon in peripheral blood. Seemingly distinctive of ankylosing spondylitis blood was a TCR beta motif formed by eight highly homologous variants. Researchers reportedly found disease-linked clones significantly enriched in matched ankylosing spondylitis synovial fluid.

Construction of TCR beta libraries was performed using quantitative 5'-RACE with molecular barcodes. TCRdb used MiXCR to reprocess the 5' RACE reads, holding one entry per CDR3 protein. This sample has around 300,000 distinct CDR3 sequences; around 21% occur once, and the top ten carry roughly 4%. The CDR3 loop spans 12 amino acids. Germline V gene lookup returns CDR1 SQVTM and CDR2 ANQGSEA. V was cut by 6 bases and J by 4 bases, with 11 bases left in between. This chain links TRBV29-1 with TRBJ2-3, with D unclear. Sequences were obtained from blood, either unsorted or a sorted T cell fraction (not recorded which). The TCR comes from a female donor with ankylosing spondylitis or in good health (not recorded which). CDR3 in amino acids: CSVLIQADTQYF. The CDR3 DNA follows: TGCAGCGTCCTTATACAAGCAGATACGCAGTATTTT.